Each of the 3 T cell receptor beta chains below was sequenced from the same sample in a study of cytomegalovirus exposure and HLA in healthy donors. The PCR ran on 60 Vbeta and 13 Jbeta primers. TCRdb's table, derived via immunoSEQ multiplex PCR, lists solely in-frame clones and lacks some. Recorded here are about 34,000 clones; the top ten clones represent less than 3.5%. Sequenced material: PBMCs. Receptors were obtained from a woman in her thirties or forties in good health and CMV-seropositive.

V and J are TRBV5-1 and TRBJ1-1; D is unresolved. Trimming cost V 6 bases and J 5 bases, with 17 bases left between them. Germline CDR1 and CDR2: SGHRS and YFSETQ. This CDR3 has 14 amino acids. The CDR3 loop reads CASTHGYGLTEAFF. CDR3 in DNA: TGCGCCAGCACCCACGGGTATGGTTTGACTGAAGCTTTCTTT.

J is TRBJ1-1 and V is TRBV27, with TRBD1 identical over 7 bases. CDR3 length equals 14 residues. Germline V gene lookup returns CDR1 MNHEY and CDR2 SMNVEV (reference sequence). Unmatched junction bases numbered 5, after V lost 0 bases and J lost 7 bases. The CDR3 is CASSLSPTGDEAFF. The DNA for the CDR3 is TGTGCCAGCAGTTTATCCCCTACAGGGGATGAAGCTTTCTTT.

This sequence joins TRBV13 and TRBJ2-3, with 11 bases aligning to TRBD2. V dropped 5 bases and J dropped 2; count of bases not matched to a gene: 9. Germline CDR1 reads PRHDT; CDR2 reads FYEKMQ (reference sequence). This CDR3 contains 17 residues. CDR3 nucleotide sequence: TGTGCCAGCAGCCCTTGGGGACTAGCGGAGAACACAGATACGCAGTATTTT. This translates into CASSPWGLAENTDTQYF.